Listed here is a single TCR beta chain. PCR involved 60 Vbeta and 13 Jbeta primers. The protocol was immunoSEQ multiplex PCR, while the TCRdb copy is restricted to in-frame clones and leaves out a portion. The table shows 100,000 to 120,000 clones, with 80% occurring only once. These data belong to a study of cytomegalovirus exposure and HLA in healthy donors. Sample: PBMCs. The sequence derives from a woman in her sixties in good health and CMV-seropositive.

CDR3 sequence (DNA): TGTGCCAGCAGCTCGGGACAGGGGGCGTGGAATGAGCAGTTCTTC. This encodes CASSSGQGAWNEQFF. V usage is TRBV5-6 and J usage is TRBJ2-1; the match to TRBD1 covers 12 bases. Germline-derived CDR1 and CDR2 are SGHDT and YYEEEE. The CDR3 length is 15 residues. J lost 7 bases, V lost 3 bases, and 5 bases had no gene match.